The following is a TCR beta chain sequence with its context. The clone's antigen remains unknown. Within one base of it there is no much larger clone, and no base qualities were kept. These data originate in a study of cytomegalovirus exposure and HLA in healthy donors (dated by TCRdb to the late 2010s). With respect to the entire study: An earlier analysis of some 500 of the donors reported 250 to 300 Gb of sequence data and roughly 100 million unique TCR beta sequences from roughly 200 million T cells. Approximately 310 gigabases of sequencing data and 78 million or so unique TCR sequences were included in an early release covering about 700 HLA-typed donors. Donor age, sex, ethnicity and CMV serostatus were collected together with the repertoire data. Of the roughly 410 genotyped donors, more than 75% were placed in the genetic ancestry cluster associated with self-reported Caucasian donors. Across under 500 genotyped donors of the cohort, an average of roughly 230,000 unique TCR beta nucleotide sequences per donor were sequenced, and 15% to 20% of those sequences were non-productive. High-throughput TCR immunosequencing, statistical association of individual TCRs with disease status, and machine learning were combined to predict cytomegalovirus infection status. The study was designed to test whether signatures of past pathogen exposure could be identified by cataloging public T cell receptors. Class I and class II HLA loci were covered by the typing at four-digit resolution. An earlier analysis of 587 of the donors used high-throughput TCR beta sequencing to judge whether each TCR beta V gene segment behaved as functional or pseudogenic. A later analysis re-analyzed previously published TCR beta repertoires from about 600 donors and added high-resolution HLA genotyping to study TCR occurrence patterns. The number of typed donors differed by locus: about 620-640 for A, B, C, DRB1 and DQB1; 522 for DQA1; some 590 for DPA1; and 400 to 480 for DPB1. Along with the approximately 700-subject first cohort, a separate validation cohort of more than 90 different subjects was used. Four to six DR-DQ haplotypes were handled as single units for association and clustering, since linkage in the cohort was strong. Every discovery cohort repertoire had been produced on one sequencing platform. Rather than using new phenotypic data, the later analysis identified candidate immune exposures from TCR beta sequences and from how often those sequences occurred across donors. Using immunosequencing, the study profiled T cell repertoires from around 670 subjects and related those repertoires to cytomegalovirus serostatus. In a later genetic analysis, genome-wide SNP genotypes for 398 of the 666 donors were used, and that subset was treated as a discovery cohort. What the research found in general, with its limitations: Strong co-occurrence of HLA alleles, especially DR and DQ, made assigning TCR associations to individual alleles difficult. For the cohort, immune exposure information was limited to CMV serostatus. In the study, 150 to 200 TCR beta chains were listed as associated with cytomegalovirus. Because the 87-base-pair reads could not distinguish some IMGT-functional V segments, including TRBV6-2 and TRBV6-3, those segments were excluded. Most TCR sequences were seen in very few donors, while some public TCRs were found in many individuals. Because HLA typing was missing for some donors at each locus, association tests included only the typed subset. Most CMV-associated TCR beta chains appeared to be HLA-restricted in a later analysis, and the HLA associations seemed to be driven largely by CMV exposure. Presence/absence analyses assumed roughly uniform sequencing depth across donors, an assumption that may not hold. A few of the identified cytomegalovirus-associated TCR beta chains were confirmed in vitro to be specific for cytomegalovirus antigens. In a later analysis, HLA-associated TCR beta chains were found to be more clonally expanded and to have lower generation probabilities than equally common non-associated chains. Compared with the roughly 600-donor mean, donors in an Asian-associated ancestry cluster had fewer N-insertions in productive TCRs, according to a later genetic analysis. The classifier was reported to diagnose cytomegalovirus status with high specificity and sensitivity in both the original cohort and the validation cohort. The earlier analysis of some 560 of the donors excluded 15 to 20 rarely observed V segments, including chromosome 9 orphons, because counts were too low. According to the authors, the approach could potentially be generalized to other disease states and immunological phenotypes. In a later analysis, more than 15,000 TCR beta sequences were associated with specific HLA alleles at a false discovery rate of 0.05. Linkage disequilibrium might explain the correlated functional status among segregating V segments, but an unknown experimental factor could not be ruled out. A later genetic analysis associated a missense DCLRE1C variant with V-gene and J-gene trimming of TCR beta chains, and an independent cohort replicated the association. A further reported finding was that TCR beta sequences accurately predicted the HLA-A and HLA-B alleles for most subjects in the first cohort. A later analysis found that TCR association rates varied across HLA loci, with DRB1 alleles showing the most associated TCRs and HLA-C alleles the fewest. In an earlier analysis of about 600 of the donors, most TCR beta V segments appeared in productive rearrangements about 90% or about 30% of the time, broadly matching IMGT annotations. A cluster of highly shared sequence variants was judged likely to be a technical artifact of the sequencing pipeline. In this cohort, only TCR beta chains were sequenced, and detectable features were limited by the absence of alpha or paired-chain data. Several of the top co-occurrence clusters appeared to be linked to parvovirus B19, influenza, CMV and Epstein-Barr virus, according to a later analysis.

The germline V gene provides CDR1 LGHNT and CDR2 FRNRAP. The CDR3 sequence holds 15 residues, the cysteine and phenylalanine included. The read is trimmed to its CDR3 DNA, 45 bases read in frame from base 1. V is shortened by 1 base, J by 6 bases, and the region joining them spans 16 bases. Library method: the immunoSEQ multiplex PCR assay. For the multiplex PCR, a mixture combining 60 forward primers for TCR Vbeta segments and 13 reverse primers for TCR Jbeta segments was used. The CDR3 region of rearranged TCR beta genes was amplified from genomic DNA with a multiplex PCR assay. On the Illumina HiSeq System, the amplified TCR beta libraries were sequenced as 87-base-pair reads. Per the source publication's procedure: A later analysis tallied some 79 million unique TCR beta chains across the 666 repertoires, and roughly 11 million of those chains were shared by two or more donors. A nearest-neighbor algorithm error-corrected the raw reads and collapsed the reads into unique sequences, merging closely related sequences to remove PCR and sequencing errors. CDR3 sequences were aligned to IMGT reference sequences to assign V, D and J gene segments. Each retained sequence needed at least a six-nucleotide match to both a V gene segment and a J gene segment. Rearrangements were called productive when the CDR3 lacked stop codons and stayed in frame with V and J; all others were non-productive. Following IMGT convention, CDR3 was defined as the stretch from the second conserved V-encoded cysteine to the conserved J-encoded phenylalanine. The earlier analysis of approximately 500 of the donors excluded sequences that lacked an unambiguous match to a single V gene segment. An earlier analysis of 587 of the donors called V segments functional above 56.7% productive rearrangements and segregating when the between-donor standard deviation exceeded 5%. A statistical classification framework was built for diagnosing cytomegalovirus status from the catalog of TCR beta chain sequences. In a later analysis, V and J genes were assigned by comparing TCR nucleotide sequences against IMGT/GENE-DB human TR gene sequences. The TCRdist pipeline was used in a later analysis to assign CDR3 sequences and most-parsimonious VDJ recombination scenarios. In a later analysis, every TCR beta chain was defined by the combination of its CDR3 amino acid sequence and its V-gene family, and reads without a unique V-gene family were dropped. To address suspected cross-contamination and a sequencing artifact, a later analysis removed around 590 highly shared, low-generation-probability nucleotide sequences. A later analysis calculated a clonal expansion index for each public chain from normalized within-repertoire ranks of inferred template counts. Generation probabilities in a later analysis came from a VDJ recombination model fitted to out-of-frame rearrangements, and those results were checked against IGoR. In a later analysis, hypergeometric tests were used to score TCR-TCR, TCR-HLA and TCR-CMV co-occurrence, with a repertoire-size bias correction applied to TCR pairs. False discovery rates were estimated in a later analysis by permuting HLA or CMV assignments 20 times. A later analysis grouped co-occurring TCRs with DBSCAN, adding TCRdist sequence similarity when clustering within HLA-allele-positive subsets. Repertoires with fewer than 30,000 or more than 120,000 public chains, plus five repertoires with anomalous nucleotide sharing, were excluded from co-occurrence clustering. Drawn from immuneACCESS, this table holds only the in-frame rearrangements with V and J called that TCRdb kept. Clones are partly lost; checked studies trace under half to an unresolved V gene and leave the rest unexplained. The V and J calls and clone size were taken over from that table, and D and trimming were inferred from the DNA. This sample is represented by 150,000 to 200,000 clones; 80% to 90% of them were singletons. Clones ranked in the top ten supply approximately 2% of the sample.

The cohort was made up of 650 to 700 healthy bone marrow donors. At the time of sampling, every cohort member was nominally healthy, though immune exposures that went unrecorded were likely present. The donor was CMV seropositive and belonged to the group of about 290 seropositive cohort members. Every donor gave a peripheral blood sample, and the peripheral blood mononuclear cells from that sample were used for TCR beta sequencing. Genomic DNA extraction from the blood cell samples was performed with the Qiagen DNeasy Blood Extraction Kit. The sequenced material came from PBMCs. The receptor's source is a man between 18 and 29 years old in good health and CMV-seropositive. This chain joins TRBV12-5 to TRBJ2-7; tentative D gene TRBD2, with 5 bases matching. The CDR3 region reads CASGLAPNGGGEQYF. The sequenced DNA: TGTGCTAGTGGTTTGGCCCCAAACGGAGGAGGCGAGCAGTACTTC. This CDR3, with the reference TRBV12-5 and TRBJ2-7 proteins standing in past its ends, gives the full variable domain DARVTQTPRHKVTEMGQEVTMRCQPILGHNTVFWYRQTMMQGLELLAYFRNRAPLDDSGMPKDRFSAEMPDATLATLKIQPSEPRDSAVYFCASGLAPNGGGEQYFGPGTRLTVT.